This T cell receptor beta chain was sequenced in a study of blood T cell repertoires in COVID-19. In the authors' methods: Amplification of reference gene primers was used by the study to estimate nucleated cell counts. Method: immunoSEQ multiplex PCR; TCRdb's copy keeps in-frame clones and lacks some. V and J calls plus clone size are reproduced from that table; the DNA served to infer D and trimming. There are 93,000 or so clones in the sample; approximately 80% occur only once, and around 12% lies in the top ten. The clonotype was recovered from a human donor in a cohort sampled during active COVID-19. Sequencing was performed on peripheral blood.

CDR3 nucleotide sequence: TGCGCCAGCAGCTTTGATAGACCTACGGGAACTGAAGCTTTCTTT. Amino acids: CASSFDRPTGTEAFF. This chain joins TRBV5-1 and TRBJ1-1, with D unclear. Germline values: CDR1 SGHRS, CDR2 YFSETQ. This CDR3 is built from 15 residues. V lost 2 bases to trimming and J lost 5 bases, with 16 bases between them.